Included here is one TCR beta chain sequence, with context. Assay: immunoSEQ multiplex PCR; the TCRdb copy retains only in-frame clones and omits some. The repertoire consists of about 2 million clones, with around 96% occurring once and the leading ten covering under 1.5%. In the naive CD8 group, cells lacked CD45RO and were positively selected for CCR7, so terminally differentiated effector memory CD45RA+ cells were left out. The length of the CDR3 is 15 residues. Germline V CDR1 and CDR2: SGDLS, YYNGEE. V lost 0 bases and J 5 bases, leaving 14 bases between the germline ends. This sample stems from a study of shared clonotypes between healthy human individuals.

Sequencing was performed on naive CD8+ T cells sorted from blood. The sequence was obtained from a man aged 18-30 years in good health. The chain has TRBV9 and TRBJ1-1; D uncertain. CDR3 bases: TGTGCCAGCAGCGTAGTGTCCGTTAGTGGGACTGAAGCTTTCTTT. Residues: CASSVVSVSGTEAFF.